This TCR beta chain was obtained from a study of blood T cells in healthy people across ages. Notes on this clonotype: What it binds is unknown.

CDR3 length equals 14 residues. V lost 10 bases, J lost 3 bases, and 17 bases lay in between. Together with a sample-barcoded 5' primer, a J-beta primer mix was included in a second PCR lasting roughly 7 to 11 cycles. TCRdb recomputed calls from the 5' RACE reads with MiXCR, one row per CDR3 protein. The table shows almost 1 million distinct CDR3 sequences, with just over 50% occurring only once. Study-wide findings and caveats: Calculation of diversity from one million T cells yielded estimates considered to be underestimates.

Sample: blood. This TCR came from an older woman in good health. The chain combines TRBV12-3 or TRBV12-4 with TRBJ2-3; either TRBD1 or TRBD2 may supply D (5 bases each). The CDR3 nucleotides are TGTGCCACCCGGCGGGCAGGGTCTACAGATACGCAGTATTTT. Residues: CATRRAGSTDTQYF.